The 17 T cell receptor beta chains in this list originate from one sample, sequenced in a study of OX40 agonist ivuxolimab in advanced cancers. Clones were read by immunoSEQ multiplex PCR, and TCRdb kept only the in-frame ones, dropping some. There are 90,000 or so clones in the sample; more than 80% occur only once, and 6.5% to 8.5% lies in the top ten. The material sequenced was CD4+ or CD8+ T cells sorted from blood, taken in a trial of the OX40 agonist ivuxolimab. These receptors originate from an adult with an advanced solid tumor such as melanoma, head and neck, liver or kidney cancer.

In DNA form, the CDR3 reads TGTGCCAGCAGTTTACAGGGAAGCAATCAGCCCCAGCATTTT. Translation gives CASSLQGSNQPQHF. The chain has TRBV27 and TRBJ1-5; possible D gene TRBD1, 5 bases. Trimming left V 2 bases short and J 1 base short, with 6 bases between. Germline V CDR1 and CDR2: MNHEY, SMNVEV (reference sequence). The CDR3 runs 14 residues.

This clone has just one count. The rearrangement uses TRBV19 and TRBJ1-1, with a weak D call TRBD1 (5 bases). Germline V gene lookup returns CDR1 LNHDA and CDR2 SQIVND (reference sequence). Trimming removed 3 bases from V and 3 bases from J, with 11 bases in between. This CDR3 spans 14 amino acids. The CDR3 nucleotides read TGTGCCAGTAGTATTACTACGGGGGACACTGAAGCTTTCTTT. It codes for CASSITTGDTEAFF.

The chain combines TRBV30 with TRBJ1-1; D is possibly TRBD1 (6 bases). Germline CDR1 reads GTSNPN; CDR2 reads SVGIG (reference sequence). The CDR3 sequence is 13 residues long. The V gene lost 0 bases and the J gene lost 7 bases, with 12 bases spanning the gap. As DNA, the CDR3 is TGTGCCTGGAGTGTAGGCGGGGGCCTTGAAGCTTTCTTT. Its translation: CAWSVGGGLEAFF.

In its sample, this clone was seen once. This chain's CDR3 is CASSVSWGYSYNEQFF. In nucleotides, the CDR3 is TGTGCCAGCAGCGTTTCATGGGGTTACTCCTACAATGAGCAGTTCTTC. J is TRBJ2-1 and V is TRBV9; D gene uncertain. The CDR3 extends over 16 amino acids. Deletions cut 2 bases from V and 0 bases from J, with 12 bases between. Germline V gives CDR1 SGDLS, CDR2 YYNGEE.

This chain joins TRBV7-3 and TRBJ2-5; 8 bases align to TRBD2. J was trimmed by 1 base and V by 5 bases; bases with no gene match: 6. This CDR3 contains 15 residues. Germline-derived CDR1 and CDR2 are SGHTA and FQGTGA. CDR3 region: CASSRRAGGQETQYF. Written as DNA, the CDR3 is TGTGCCAGCAGCCGAAGGGCGGGGGGCCAAGAGACCCAGTACTTC.

The chain recombines TRBV2 with TRBJ2-3; tentatively, D is TRBD2 (6 bases). CDR1 is SNHLY, CDR2 FYNNEI, per germline. The CDR3 consists of 17 residues. CDR3 nucleotide sequence: TGTGCATTCCGCTATGGGGCTAGCGATCCTAGCACAGATACGCAGTATTTT. This codes for CAFRYGASDPSTDTQYF.

The gene calls are TRBV4-2 and TRBJ1-1, with 7 bases that match TRBD1. Unmatched junction bases numbered 7, after V lost 4 bases and J lost 5 bases. The CDR3 contains 14 residues. Germline CDR1 and CDR2: LGHNA and YNFKEQ. The CDR3 region is CASSPGQADTEAFF. The CDR3 nucleotides read TGTGCCAGCAGCCCAGGACAGGCCGATACTGAAGCTTTCTTT.

The chain carries TRBV2 and TRBJ2-7; D is undetermined. There are 14 residues in the CDR3. The germline V and J ends were trimmed by 3 bases and 1 base, with 10 bases remaining between them. Germline CDR1 is SNHLY and CDR2 is FYNNEI. The DNA for the CDR3 is TGTGCCAGCAGTGATGGGCACCTTTCCTACGAGCAGTACTTC. As protein: CASSDGHLSYEQYF. The variable domain in full, with the rest retrieved from reference TRBV2 and TRBJ2-7, is EPEVTQTPSHQVTQMGQEVILRCVPISNHLYFYWYRQILGQKVEFLVSFYNNEISEKSEIFDDQFSVERPDGSNFTLKIRSTKLEDSAMYFCASSDGHLSYEQYFGPGTRLTVT.

J is TRBJ1-1 and V is TRBV5-5, with D uncertain. Trimming stripped 5 bases from V and 5 bases from J, with 19 bases between. Germline lookup yields CDR1 SGHKS and CDR2 YYEKEE (reference sequence). The CDR3 contains 15 residues. The CDR3 DNA sequence: TGTGCCAGCAGTAGTCAGGTCCTTCCAAGTACTGAAGCTTTCTTT. Encoded protein: CASSSQVLPSTEAFF.

The V call is TRBV27, the J call TRBJ2-1; possible D gene TRBD2, 6 bases. Germline V gene lookup returns CDR1 MNHEY and CDR2 SMNVEV (reference sequence). The V and J ends lost 7 bases and 0 bases respectively, with 13 bases between them. The CDR3 has 15 amino acids. CDR3 bases: TGTGCCAGCAATGGCGGGATGAGCTCCTACAATGAGCAGTTCTTC. Translated, it gives CASNGGMSSYNEQFF.

This chain connects TRBV27 to TRBJ1-4; no definite D call. CDR1 MNHEY and CDR2 SMNVEV come from the germline V gene (reference sequence). CDR3 length equals 13 residues. Trimming cost V 5 bases and J 8 bases, with 12 bases left between them. Here the CDR3 DNA reads TGTGCCAGCAGTCCTCTCATGAGCGAAAAACTGTTTTTT. The encoded protein is CASSPLMSEKLFF.

This sequence joins TRBV9 and TRBJ2-1, with D possibly TRBD1 on 6 matching bases. Germline V lookup: CDR1 SGDLS, CDR2 YYNGEE. The CDR3 totals 15 residues. With 0 bases removed from V and 4 bases from J, the gap between germline ends came to 11 bases. DNA of the CDR3: TGTGCCAGCAGCGTAGCGGGGACAACATACAATGAGCAGTTCTTC. Translation: CASSVAGTTYNEQFF.

The chain joins TRBV19 to TRBJ1-1; TRBD1 matches 10 bases. The V gene's germline CDR1 is LNHDA and CDR2 SQIVND (reference sequence). There are 18 residues in the CDR3. V was clipped by 5 bases and J by 0 bases; unmatched bases: 12. This CDR3 is CASSANDRGPDMNTEAFF. CDR3 DNA: TGTGCCAGTAGTGCGAATGACAGGGGGCCTGACATGAACACTGAAGCTTTCTTT.

Turning to this clone: The same CDR3 arises from other DNA sequences in this sample as well. The chain recombines TRBV5-4 with TRBJ2-5; D not resolved. Germline CDR1 is SGHNT and CDR2 is YYREEE (reference sequence). CDR3 length: 13 amino acids. Trimming removed 2 bases at V and 2 bases at J, with 7 bases between. The CDR3 DNA reads TGTGCCAGCAGCTTAGTAGAACAAGAGACCCAGTACTTC. Translation: CASSLVEQETQYF. The entire variable domain, with the rest obtained from reference TRBV5-4 and TRBJ2-5, is as follows: ETGVTQSPTHLIKTRGQQVTLRCSSQSGHNTVSWYQQALGQGPQFIFQYYREEENGRGNFPPRFSGLQFPNYSSELNVNALELDDSALYLCASSLVEQETQYFGPGTRLLVL.

The CDR3 is CASSLGYNEQFF. DNA for the CDR3: TGTGCCAGTAGCCTCGGATACAATGAGCAGTTCTTC. V usage is TRBV19 and J usage is TRBJ2-1; D not resolved. The germline gives CDR1 LNHDA, CDR2 SQIVND (reference sequence). The length of the CDR3 is 12 residues. V was trimmed by 6 bases and J by 4 bases, leaving 7 bases between them.

The rearrangement links TRBV7-8 to TRBJ2-2, with no clear D. Germline V gene data show CDR1 as SGHVS and CDR2 as FQNEAQ. The CDR3 has 12 amino acids. Deletions cut 6 bases from V and 9 bases from J, with 11 bases between. The CDR3 nucleotides read TGTGCCAGCAGACCAGGACGTTGGGAGCTGTTTTTT. This encodes CASRPGRWELFF. Drawing the rest from reference TRBV7-8 and TRBJ2-2, the complete variable domain is GAGVSQSPRYKVAKRGQDVALRCDPISGHVSLFWYQQALGQGPEFLTYFQNEAQLDKSGLPSDRFFAERPEGSVSTLKIQRTQQEDSAVYLCASRPGRWELFFGEGSRLTVL.

The rearrangement links TRBV25-1 to TRBJ1-3; 8 bases are shared with TRBD1. The V gene's germline CDR1 is MGHDK and CDR2 SYGVNS. V dropped 8 bases and J dropped 5; count of bases not matched to a gene: 8. The CDR3 runs 14 residues. The CDR3 DNA reads as TGTGCCAGCGACAGGACAGGGATGAGAAACACCATATATTTT. As protein: CASDRTGMRNTIYF.